A selection of T cell receptor beta chains follows, all from one sample in a study of blood T cell repertoires in COVID-19. Generated by immunoSEQ multiplex PCR, the TCRdb table keeps only in-frame clones and is missing some. The sample holds about 150,000 clones, roughly nine tenths seen once. Sequences were obtained from peripheral blood. The receptors come from a man between 45 and 60 years old with acute or convalescent COVID-19. Each CDR3 is given with its conserved first and last residue.

CDR3aa: CASNPTTSETQYF; v_gene: TRBV5-1; j_gene: TRBJ2-5
CDR3aa: CASRRTGGINEQFF; v_gene: TRBV6-5; j_gene: TRBJ2-1
CDR3aa: CASSAVERGPSYNEQFF; v_gene: TRBV9; j_gene: TRBJ2-1
CDR3aa: CSAPAAGGDGYTF; v_gene: TRBV29-1; j_gene: TRBJ1-2
CDR3aa: CATQTSGGNTGELFF; v_gene: TRBV7-2; j_gene: TRBJ2-2
CDR3aa: CASSLGQFNYGYTF; v_gene: TRBV7-9; j_gene: TRBJ1-2
CDR3aa: CASSLGRTGRGSYGYTF; v_gene: TRBV7-6; j_gene: TRBJ1-2
CDR3aa: CAWSVGVTISGNTIYF; v_gene: TRBV30; j_gene: TRBJ1-3
CDR3aa: CASSTRDRGRIEAFF; v_gene: TRBV19; j_gene: TRBJ1-1
CDR3aa: CASSTGQGSSVYSPLHF; v_gene: TRBV19; j_gene: TRBJ1-6
CDR3aa: CASSPGTEAFF; v_gene: TRBV12-3/TRBV12-4; j_gene: TRBJ1-1
CDR3aa: CASSLVRLVNEQFF; v_gene: TRBV5-6; j_gene: TRBJ2-1
CDR3aa: CASIDDQTSTNEKLFF; v_gene: TRBV2; j_gene: TRBJ1-4
CDR3aa: CASYSLSTDTQYF; v_gene: TRBV6-5; j_gene: TRBJ2-3
CDR3aa: CASSPGLAGLNEQFF; v_gene: TRBV7-7; j_gene: TRBJ2-1
CDR3aa: CASSLRSTGREKLFF; v_gene: TRBV27; j_gene: TRBJ1-4
CDR3aa: CASSKGNGGYTF; v_gene: TRBV21-1; j_gene: TRBJ1-2
CDR3aa: CAWSLAGLYNEQFF; v_gene: TRBV30; j_gene: TRBJ2-1
CDR3aa: CASSIGQNASPLHF; v_gene: TRBV9; j_gene: TRBJ1-6
CDR3aa: CASSPNRGTGLYNEQFF; v_gene: TRBV7-2; j_gene: TRBJ2-1
CDR3aa: CASSIVGQGGEKLFF; v_gene: TRBV19; j_gene: TRBJ1-4
CDR3aa: CASSVNYQGAQYF; v_gene: TRBV10-2; j_gene: TRBJ2-5
CDR3aa: CASSPDRATEAFF; v_gene: TRBV18; j_gene: TRBJ1-1
CDR3aa: CASSPLPSSGSYEQYF; v_gene: TRBV7-9; j_gene: TRBJ2-7
CDR3aa: CASSLFRPPGSQPQHF; v_gene: TRBV28; j_gene: TRBJ1-5
CDR3aa: CASAGQASNEQFF; v_gene: TRBV18; j_gene: TRBJ2-1
CDR3aa: CASSEAFATNEKLFF; v_gene: TRBV6-1; j_gene: TRBJ1-4
CDR3aa: CASSYSGGAADTQYF; v_gene: TRBV6-5; j_gene: TRBJ2-3
CDR3aa: CASSRTGVRDSPLHF; v_gene: TRBV6-4; j_gene: TRBJ1-6
CDR3aa: CASSQFQGRTQYF; v_gene: TRBV16; j_gene: TRBJ2-5
CDR3aa: CASSYDRNTEAFF; v_gene: TRBV6-5; j_gene: TRBJ1-1
CDR3aa: CASSDPGQAWIRELFF; v_gene: TRBV11-2; j_gene: TRBJ2-2
CDR3aa: CASSLGQGSDTQYF; v_gene: TRBV11-3; j_gene: TRBJ2-3
CDR3aa: CASSYSTEQPQHF; v_gene: TRBV6-5; j_gene: TRBJ1-5
CDR3aa: CASSTTSGRASDTQYF; v_gene: TRBV5-6; j_gene: TRBJ2-3
CDR3aa: CASSQPGGNTEAFF; v_gene: TRBV3-1/TRBV3-2; j_gene: TRBJ1-1
CDR3aa: CASSVVGSSGRSEQFF; v_gene: TRBV9; j_gene: TRBJ2-1